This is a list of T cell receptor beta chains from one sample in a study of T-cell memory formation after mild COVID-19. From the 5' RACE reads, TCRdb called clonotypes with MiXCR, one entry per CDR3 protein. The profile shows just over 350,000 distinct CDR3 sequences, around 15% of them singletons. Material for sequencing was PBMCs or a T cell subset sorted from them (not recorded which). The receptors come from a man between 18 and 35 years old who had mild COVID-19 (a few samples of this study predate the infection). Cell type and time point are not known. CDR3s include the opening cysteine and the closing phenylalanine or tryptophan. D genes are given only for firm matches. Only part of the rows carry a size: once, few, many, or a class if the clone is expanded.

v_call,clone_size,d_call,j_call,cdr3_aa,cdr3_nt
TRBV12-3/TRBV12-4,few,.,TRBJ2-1,CASSFNAVGGQDEQFF,TGTGCCAGCAGTTTCAATGCCGTGGGGGGCCAAGATGAGCAGTTCTTC
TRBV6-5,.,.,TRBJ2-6,CASSSLSSGANVLTF,TGTGCCAGCAGTTCCCTGTCCTCTGGGGCCAACGTCCTGACTTTC
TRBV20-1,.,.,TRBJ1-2,CSARGPLYGYTF,TGCAGTGCTAGAGGACCCCTCTATGGCTACACCTTC
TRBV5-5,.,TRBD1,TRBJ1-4,CASSKEGTEATNEKLFF,TGTGCCAGCAGTAAGGAAGGGACAGAAGCAACTAATGAAAAACTGTTTTTT
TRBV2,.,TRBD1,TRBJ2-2,CASSRDSFAGELFF,TGTGCCAGCAGTAGGGACAGTTTCGCCGGGGAGCTGTTTTTT
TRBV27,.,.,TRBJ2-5,CASSSPRGAGETQYF,TGTGCCAGCAGTTCCCCTAGGGGTGCAGGGGAGACCCAGTACTTC
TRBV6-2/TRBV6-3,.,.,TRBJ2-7,CASSYLESDVAQYF,TGTGCCAGCAGTTATCTGGAATCAGATGTGGCGCAGTACTTC
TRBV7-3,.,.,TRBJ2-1,CASSSSLGSYNEQFF,TGTGCCAGCAGCTCATCGTTAGGCTCCTACAATGAGCAGTTCTTC
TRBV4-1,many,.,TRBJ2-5,CASSHPGRKTQYF,TGCGCCAGCAGCCACCCAGGGCGAAAGACCCAGTACTTC
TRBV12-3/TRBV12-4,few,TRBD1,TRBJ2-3,CASNLQGFSTDTQYF,TGTGCCAGCAACCTACAGGGGTTCAGCACAGATACGCAGTATTTT
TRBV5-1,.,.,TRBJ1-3,CASKLEHSGNTIYF,TGCGCCAGCAAACTGGAACACTCTGGAAACACCATATATTTT
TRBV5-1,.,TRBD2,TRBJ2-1,CASSEGLAGLNEQFF,TGCGCCAGCAGCGAAGGACTAGCGGGCCTCAATGAGCAGTTCTTC
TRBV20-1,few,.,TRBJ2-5,CSASRGGLQETQYF,TGCAGTGCTAGTAGGGGGGGCCTACAAGAGACCCAGTACTTC
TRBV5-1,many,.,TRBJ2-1,CASSLEIPYNEQFF,TGCGCCAGCAGCCTTGAGATACCTTACAATGAGCAGTTCTTC
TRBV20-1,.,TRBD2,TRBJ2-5,CSARALLAGVEGTQYF,TGCAGTGCTAGAGCCTTACTAGCGGGGGTTGAAGGGACCCAGTACTTC
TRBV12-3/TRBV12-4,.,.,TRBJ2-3,CASSGSAGGDTQYF,TGTGCCAGCAGTGGTTCCGCGGGCGGAGATACGCAGTATTTT